These 26 T cell receptor beta chains originate from one sample sequenced in a study of blood T cells in healthy people across ages. The use of a sample-barcoded 5' primer and a J-beta primer mix characterized a second PCR of 7 to 11 cycles. TCRdb re-analysed the 5' RACE reads in MiXCR, keeping a single row per CDR3 protein. The repertoire holds approximately 2,000,000 distinct CDR3 sequences, with about 39% as singletons. The sequenced sample consisted of blood. These receptors were obtained from a human donor in good health.

The rearrangement joins TRBV6-5 to TRBJ2-1; D might be TRBD1 or TRBD2, each matching 5 bases. V was cut by 10 bases and J by 5 bases, with 12 bases left in between. This CDR3 has 12 amino acids. Germline lookup yields CDR1 MNHEY and CDR2 SVGAGI. CDR3: CATHVGDNEQFF. In nucleotides, the CDR3 is TGTGCCACCCACGTGGGGGACAATGAGCAGTTCTTC.

The chain combines TRBV20-1 with TRBJ2-2; no clear D gene. Trimming pared 4 bases from V and 1 base from J, leaving 10 bases between. CDR3 length equals 14 residues. Germline V lookup: CDR1 DFQATT, CDR2 SNEGSKA (reference sequence). The CDR3 protein is CSAKDPLNTGELFF. The CDR3 coding sequence is TGCAGTGCTAAAGATCCCCTGAACACCGGGGAGCTGTTTTTT.

The chain is built from TRBV20-1 and TRBJ1-5; tentatively, D is TRBD1 (5 bases). In germline, CDR1 is DFQATT, CDR2 SNEGSKA (reference sequence). Between the trimmed V and J ends, which lost 1 base and 7 bases, there was a span of 11 bases. The CDR3 runs to 13 residues. In nucleotides, the CDR3 is TGCAGTGCTAGAGGGGAGGGGCACCAGCCCCAGCATTTT. This sequence encodes CSARGEGHQPQHF.

As for this clonotype: This sequence may be a read error, since a much larger clone differs from it by one base. The gene calls are TRBV13 and TRBJ1-5, with D unclear. The CDR3 is made up of 12 amino acids. The V gene's germline CDR1 is PRHDT and CDR2 FYEKMQ (reference sequence). CDR3 in DNA: TGTGCCAGCAGCTCTGGGGATCAGTCCCAGCATTTT. Translating it yields CASSSGDQSQHF.

The table lists this clonotype with a few counts. The chain combines TRBV7-9 with TRBJ2-3; D gene uncertain. Germline CDR1 SEHNR, CDR2 FQNEAQ (reference sequence). The CDR3 is made up of 12 amino acids. The V and J ends lost 3 bases and 4 bases respectively, with 5 bases between them. CDR3 DNA: TGTGCCAGCAGCTTCAACCCAGATACGCAGTATTTT. Its translation: CASSFNPDTQYF.

The genes are TRBV15 and TRBJ2-1, with TRBD2 matching over 11 bases. CDR1 and CDR2 (germline): LNHNV, YYDKDF (reference sequence). Trimming at V came to 3 bases and at J to 0 bases, leaving 7 bases not matched to a gene. The CDR3 has 18 residues. CDR3 region: CATSRTSGAYSSYNEQFF. In DNA, the CDR3 is TGTGCCACCAGCAGGACTAGCGGGGCCTATAGCTCCTACAATGAGCAGTTCTTC.

The chain is built from TRBV15 and TRBJ1-4; TRBD1 matches at 10 bases. Germline V lookup: CDR1 LNHNV, CDR2 YYDKDF (reference sequence). The junction had 6 bases not matched to a gene; V was cut back by 8 bases and J by 6 bases. The CDR3 length is 14 residues. The CDR3 sequence: CATGQGEGDEKLFF. The CDR3 DNA sequence: TGTGCCACCGGACAGGGGGAGGGTGATGAAAAACTGTTTTTT.

This rearrangement joins TRBV4-1 to TRBJ1-2; a possible D gene is TRBD1 (6 bases). There are 15 residues in the CDR3. Trimming took 2 bases from V and 5 from J, leaving 15 bases between them. Germline V gene sequence: CDR1 MGHRA, CDR2 YSYEKL. The CDR3 here is CASSQPGQKNYGYTF. DNA of the CDR3: TGCGCCAGCAGCCAACCTGGACAGAAAAATTATGGCTACACCTTC.

This clonotype was seen at least ten times. J is TRBJ2-3 and V is TRBV6-2 or TRBV6-3; no definite D call. The ends were cut back, 4 bases at V and 6 bases at J, with 8 bases in the middle. The CDR3 contains 12 residues. CDR1 is MNHEY and CDR2 is SVGEGT in the germline V gene. The chain's CDR3 is CASSLRVDTQYF. The CDR3 DNA sequence: TGTGCCAGCAGTTTAAGAGTGGATACGCAGTATTTT.

J is TRBJ1-1 and V is TRBV7-3; no reliable D call. V was clipped by 5 bases and J by 1 base, with 8 bases between them. Germline lookup yields CDR1 SGHTA and CDR2 FQGTGA. The CDR3 runs to 13 residues. The CDR3 here is CASSVRRNTEAFF. CDR3 coding DNA: TGTGCCAGCAGCGTAAGAAGGAACACTGAAGCTTTCTTT. Using reference TRBV7-3 and TRBJ1-1 for the parts outside the CDR3, the full variable domain is GAGVSQTPSNKVTEKGKYVELRCDPISGHTALYWYRQSLGQGPEFLIYFQGTGAADDSGLPNDRFFAVRPEGSVSTLKIQRTERGDSAVYLCASSVRRNTEAFFGQGTRLTVV.

This clonotype was seen a few times. The CDR3 protein is CASSAGTHLLEQYF. The DNA of the CDR3 is TGTGCCAGCAGCGCGGGGACCCATCTGCTCGAGCAGTACTTC. V usage is TRBV3-1 and J usage is TRBJ2-7, with D possibly being TRBD2 (6 bases). Trimming cost V 5 bases and J 6 bases, with 17 bases left between them. CDR3 length equals 14 residues. CDR1 is LGHDT, CDR2 YNNKEL, per germline (reference sequence).

This chain connects TRBV9 to TRBJ1-1; D ambiguous. The ends were cut back, 3 bases at V and 1 base at J, with 13 bases in the middle. The CDR3 covers 15 residues. Germline assignment: CDR1 SGDLS and CDR2 YYNGEE. The CDR3 sequence: CASSGGRGWNTEAFF. The CDR3 DNA reads as TGTGCCAGCAGCGGAGGACGAGGATGGAACACTGAAGCTTTCTTT.

The chain joins TRBV20-1 to TRBJ1-5; no clear D. CDR3 length: 14 amino acids. CDR1 DFQATT and CDR2 SNEGSKA come from the germline V gene (reference sequence). The V gene lost 4 bases and the J gene lost 5 bases, with 15 bases spanning the gap. The CDR3 nucleotides are TGCAGTGCTAAAGACGGGGATCCTTATCAGCCCCAGCATTTT. It encodes CSAKDGDPYQPQHF.

This clonotype was seen more than once but under ten times. The V and J genes are TRBV6-2 or TRBV6-3 and TRBJ2-7; D possibly matches TRBD1 or TRBD2 (5 bases each). The length of the CDR3 is 14 residues. Looked up from germline, CDR1 is MNHEY and CDR2 is SVGEGT. V lost 4 bases and J lost 2, with 12 bases in between. The CDR3 nucleotides read TGTGCCAGCAGTTCCCCCCGAGGGGCCTACGAGCAGTACTTC. This translates into CASSSPRGAYEQYF.

The V call is TRBV28, the J call TRBJ2-7; D is possibly TRBD2 (5 bases). V was cut by 11 bases and J by 5 bases, with 16 bases left in between. The CDR3 spans 12 residues. CDR1 and CDR2 (germline): MDHEN, SYDVKM. The CDR3 region has the DNA TGTGCCGCGGGCCTCAAAGAGGACGAGCAGTACTTC. Translating it yields CAAGLKEDEQYF.

The chain recombines TRBV11-3 with TRBJ2-1; 9 bases map to TRBD2. The CDR3 sequence is 16 residues long. CDR1 and CDR2 (germline): SGHNT, YENEEA. V lost 5 bases to trimming and J lost 9 bases; unmatched junction nucleotides: 14. In DNA, the CDR3 is TGTGCCAGCAGCCTAATTGGGGCGGGGGGGCGTAGTGAGCAGTTCTTC. This gives the protein CASSLIGAGGRSEQFF.

The rearrangement links TRBV20-1 to TRBJ2-5; 9 nucleotides align to TRBD2. V trimming: 8 bases; J trimming: 2 bases; junction bases outside the gene matches: 9. Looked up from germline, CDR1 is DFQATT and CDR2 is SNEGSKA (reference sequence). This CDR3 spans 14 amino acids. CDR3 in amino acids: CSPVASGGQETQYF. In DNA form, the CDR3 reads TGCAGTCCCGTGGCAAGCGGGGGGCAAGAGACCCAGTACTTC.

The chain uses TRBV20-1 and TRBJ2-5; 7 nucleotides match TRBD1. Near its end, the DNA agrees better with TRBJ2-7, so the J call may be wrong. The length of the CDR3 is 13 residues. Germline values: CDR1 DFQATT, CDR2 SNEGSKA (reference sequence). Here the CDR3 reads CSAPTGALREQYF. CDR3 coding DNA: TGCAGTGCTCCTACAGGGGCCCTCCGCGAGCAGTACTTC.

A single count supports this clonotype. The gene calls are TRBV13 and TRBJ1-1, with D perhaps TRBD1 (5 bases). The V gene lost 5 bases and the J gene lost 4 bases, with 11 bases spanning the gap. The CDR3 sequence is 13 residues long. Germline assignment: CDR1 PRHDT and CDR2 FYEKMQ (reference sequence). The CDR3 is CASSTDSSTEAFF. DNA for the CDR3: TGTGCCAGCAGCACCGACAGTAGCACTGAAGCTTTCTTT.

The genes are TRBV2 and TRBJ1-2, with no clear D. The CDR3 spans 14 residues. Trimming took off 4 bases at V and 2 bases at J, with 11 bases between the two ends. Germline-derived CDR1 and CDR2 are SNHLY and FYNNEI. The CDR3 nucleotides are TGTGCCAGCAGTGCGGGGTTCGCGAACTATGGCTACACCTTC. Amino acids: CASSAGFANYGYTF.

Concerning this clonotype: The junction shows a germline mismatch at one end, possibly a read error. J is TRBJ2-3 and V is TRBV12-3 or TRBV12-4; 8 nucleotides match TRBD1. This CDR3 spans 14 amino acids. The CDR3 sequence is CASSIGQGTDAQYF. CDR3 DNA sequence: TGTGCCAGCAGTATCGGACAGGGCACAGATGCGCAGTATTTT.

The chain joins TRBV7-8 to TRBJ2-7; D unclear. Germline-derived CDR1 and CDR2 are SGHVS and FQNEAQ. V shed 0 bases and J shed 0 bases, with 18 bases lying between them. The CDR3 consists of 18 residues. The CDR3 nucleotides are TGTGCCAGCAGCTTAGCTCTCAGCTTATCCGCCAGCTCCTACGAGCAGTACTTC. Amino acids: CASSLALSLSASSYEQYF.

This clonotype came up a few times. The chain is built from TRBV5-1 and TRBJ1-2, with no clear D. The CDR3 contains 15 residues. Germline CDR1 SGHRS, CDR2 YFSETQ. Deletions cut 0 bases from V and 0 bases from J, with 9 bases between. The DNA for the CDR3 is TGCGCCAGCAGCTTGGAATATGGAGCTAACTATGGCTACACCTTC. Protein sequence: CASSLEYGANYGYTF.

This clonotype showed up just a few times. The rearrangement joins TRBV6-2 or TRBV6-3 to TRBJ2-7, with 10 bases that match TRBD1. This CDR3 is 14 amino acids long. V gave up 5 bases and J gave up 6 bases; unmatched junction bases: 7. Per germline, CDR1 MNHEY and CDR2 SVGEGT. The CDR3 sequence is CASSPGQGFFEQYF. The DNA for the CDR3 is TGTGCCAGCAGTCCGGGACAGGGGTTTTTCGAGCAGTACTTC.

This rearrangement joins TRBV2 to TRBJ2-3, with TRBD2 matching 10 bases. With 6 bases clipped from V and 1 base from J, the junction kept 7 bases outside the gene matches. The CDR3 is 16 amino acids. Germline V gene lookup returns CDR1 SNHLY and CDR2 FYNNEI. In nucleotides, the CDR3 is TGTGCCAGCAGAGAATTTAGCGGGGGGCGCACAGATACGCAGTATTTT. Protein product: CASREFSGGRTDTQYF.

The V and J genes are TRBV5-1 and TRBJ2-7, with D maybe TRBD2 (5 bases). Trimming removed 0 bases from V and 5 bases from J, with 12 bases in between. The CDR3 totals 14 residues. Per the germline V gene, CDR1 is SGHRS and CDR2 is YFSETQ. CDR3 bases: TGCGCCAGCAGCTTGGATCCGGAGCGGAACGAGCAGTACTTC. Residues: CASSLDPERNEQYF.